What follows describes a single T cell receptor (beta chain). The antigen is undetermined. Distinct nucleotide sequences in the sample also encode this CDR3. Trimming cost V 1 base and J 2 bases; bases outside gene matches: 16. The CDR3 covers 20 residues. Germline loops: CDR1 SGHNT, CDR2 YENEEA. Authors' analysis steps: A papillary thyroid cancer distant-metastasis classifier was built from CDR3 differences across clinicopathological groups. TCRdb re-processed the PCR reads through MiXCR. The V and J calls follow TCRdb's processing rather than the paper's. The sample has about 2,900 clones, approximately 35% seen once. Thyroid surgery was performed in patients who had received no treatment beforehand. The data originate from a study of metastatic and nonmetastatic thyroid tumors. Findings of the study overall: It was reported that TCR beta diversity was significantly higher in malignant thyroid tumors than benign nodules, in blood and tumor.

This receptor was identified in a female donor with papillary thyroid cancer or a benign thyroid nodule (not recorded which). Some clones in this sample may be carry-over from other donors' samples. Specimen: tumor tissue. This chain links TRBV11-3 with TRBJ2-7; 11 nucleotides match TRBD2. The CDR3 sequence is CASSLGESLAGGPVPYEQYF. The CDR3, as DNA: TGTGCCAGCAGCTTAGGGGAGAGCCTAGCGGGAGGTCCCGTTCCCTACGAGCAGTACTTC.